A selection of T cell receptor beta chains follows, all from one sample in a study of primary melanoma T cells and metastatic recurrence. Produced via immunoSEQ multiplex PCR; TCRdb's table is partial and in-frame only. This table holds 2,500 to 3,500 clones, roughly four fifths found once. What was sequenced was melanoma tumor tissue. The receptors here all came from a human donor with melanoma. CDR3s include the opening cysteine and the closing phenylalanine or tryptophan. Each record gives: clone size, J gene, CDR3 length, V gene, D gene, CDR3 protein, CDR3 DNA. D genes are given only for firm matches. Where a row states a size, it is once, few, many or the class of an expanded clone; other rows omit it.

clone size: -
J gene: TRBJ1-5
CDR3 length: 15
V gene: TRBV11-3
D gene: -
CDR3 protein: CASSLGQTSNQPQHF
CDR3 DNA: TGTGCCAGCAGCCTTGGACAGACTAGCAATCAGCCCCAGCATTTT

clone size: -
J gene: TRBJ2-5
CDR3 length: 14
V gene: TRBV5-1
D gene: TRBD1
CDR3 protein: CASSRSPGQETQYF
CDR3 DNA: TGCGCCAGCAGCCGAAGTCCGGGACAGGAGACCCAGTACTTC

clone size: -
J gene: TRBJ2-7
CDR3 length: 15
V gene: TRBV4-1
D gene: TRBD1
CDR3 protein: CASSQAPTGDYEQYF
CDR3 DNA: TGCGCCAGCAGCCAAGCACCGACAGGGGACTACGAGCAGTACTTC

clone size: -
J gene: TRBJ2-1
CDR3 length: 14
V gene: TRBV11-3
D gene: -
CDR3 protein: CASSLTFENTEQFF
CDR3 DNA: TGTGCCAGCAGCTTAACATTCGAAAACACTGAGCAGTTCTTC

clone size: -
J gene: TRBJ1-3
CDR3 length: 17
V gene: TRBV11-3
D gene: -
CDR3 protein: CASSRGYAGDSGNTIYF
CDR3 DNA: TGTGCCAGCAGCCGGGGGTACGCGGGGGACTCTGGAAACACCATATATTTT

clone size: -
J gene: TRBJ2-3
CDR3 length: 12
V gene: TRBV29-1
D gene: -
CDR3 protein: CSVVGYLDTQYF
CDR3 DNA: TGCAGCGTTGTGGGGTATCTAGATACGCAGTATTTT

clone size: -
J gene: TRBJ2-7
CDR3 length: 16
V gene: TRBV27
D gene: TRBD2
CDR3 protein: CASSLLAGDGSYEQYF
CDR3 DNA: TGTGCCAGCAGTTTACTAGCGGGAGACGGCTCCTACGAGCAGTACTTC

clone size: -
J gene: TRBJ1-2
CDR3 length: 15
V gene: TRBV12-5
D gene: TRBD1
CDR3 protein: CANTPDRGEIYDYTF
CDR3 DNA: TGTGCCAACACCCCGGACAGGGGGGAAATTTATGACTACACCTTC

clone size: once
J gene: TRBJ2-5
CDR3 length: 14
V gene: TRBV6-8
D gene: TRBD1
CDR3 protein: CASSRGQGRETQYF
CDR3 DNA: TGTGCCAGCAGTCGGGGACAGGGGCGAGAGACCCAGTACTTC

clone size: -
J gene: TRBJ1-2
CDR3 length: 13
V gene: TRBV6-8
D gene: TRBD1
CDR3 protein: CASRQGVVGGYTF
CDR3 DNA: TGTGCCAGCAGACAGGGGGTGGTTGGTGGCTACACCTTC

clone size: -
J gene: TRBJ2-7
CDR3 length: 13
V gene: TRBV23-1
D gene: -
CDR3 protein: CASSLEGVYEQYF
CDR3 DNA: TGCGCCAGCAGCCTGGAGGGGGTCTACGAGCAGTACTTC

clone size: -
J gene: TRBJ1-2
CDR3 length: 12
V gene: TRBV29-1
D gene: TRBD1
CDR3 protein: CSVGQGDYGYTF
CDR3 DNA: TGCAGTGTGGGACAGGGAGACTATGGCTACACCTTC

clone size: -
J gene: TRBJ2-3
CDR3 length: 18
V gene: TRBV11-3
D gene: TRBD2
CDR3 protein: CASSLGLGLAVSTDTQYF
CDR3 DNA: TGTGCCAGCAGCTTGGGACTAGGACTAGCGGTTAGCACAGATACGCAGTATTTT

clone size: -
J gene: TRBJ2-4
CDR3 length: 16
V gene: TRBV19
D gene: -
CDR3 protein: CASSIGGRPSKNIQYF
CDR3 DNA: TGTGCCAGTAGTATAGGGGGGCGGCCGTCCAAAAACATTCAGTACTTC

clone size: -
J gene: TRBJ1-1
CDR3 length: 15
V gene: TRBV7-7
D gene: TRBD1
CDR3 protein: CASSYPGQARHEAFF
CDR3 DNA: TGTGCCAGCAGCTACCCAGGACAGGCTCGGCACGAAGCTTTCTTT

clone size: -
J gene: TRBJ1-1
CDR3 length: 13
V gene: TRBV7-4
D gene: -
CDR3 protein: CASSPGMNTEAFF
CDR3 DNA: TGTGCCAGCAGCCCGGGAATGAACACTGAAGCTTTCTTT

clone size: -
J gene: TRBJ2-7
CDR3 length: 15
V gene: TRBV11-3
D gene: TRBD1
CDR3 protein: CASSVQGVVGYEQYF
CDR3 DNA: TGTGCCAGCAGCGTACAGGGGGTAGTCGGCTACGAGCAGTACTTC

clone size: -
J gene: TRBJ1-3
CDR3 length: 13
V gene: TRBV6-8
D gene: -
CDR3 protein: CASSYFSGNTIYF
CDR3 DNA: TGTGCCAGCAGTTATTTTTCCGGAAACACCATATATTTT

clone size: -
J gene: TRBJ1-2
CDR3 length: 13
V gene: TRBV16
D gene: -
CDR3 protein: CASSQVGNNRYTF
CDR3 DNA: TGTGCCAGCAGCCAAGTAGGGAATAATCGCTACACCTTC

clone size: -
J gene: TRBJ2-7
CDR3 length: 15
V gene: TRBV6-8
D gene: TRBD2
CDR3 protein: CASSYSRTSSHEQYF
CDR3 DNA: TGTGCCAGCAGTTACTCACGGACTAGCAGTCACGAGCAGTACTTC

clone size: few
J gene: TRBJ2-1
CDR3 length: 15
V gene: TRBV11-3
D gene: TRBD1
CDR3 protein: CASSLRTGGVNQRFF
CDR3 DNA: TGTGCCAGCAGCCTACGGACAGGGGGCGTTAACCAGAGGTTCTTC

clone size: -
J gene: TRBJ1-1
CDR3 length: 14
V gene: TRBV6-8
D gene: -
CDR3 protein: CASSYFRTNTEAFF
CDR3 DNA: TGTGCCAGCAGTTACTTCCGGACCAACACTGAAGCTTTCTTT

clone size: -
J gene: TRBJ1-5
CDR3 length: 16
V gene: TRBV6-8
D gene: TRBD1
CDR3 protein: CASKKRQGRDNQPQHF
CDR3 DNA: TGTGCCAGCAAGAAGCGACAGGGAAGGGACAATCAGCCCCAGCATTTT

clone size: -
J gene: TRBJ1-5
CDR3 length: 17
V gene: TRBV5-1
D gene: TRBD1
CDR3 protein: CASSVGTGGYSNQPQHF
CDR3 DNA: TGCGCCAGCAGCGTTGGGACAGGGGGCTATAGCAATCAGCCCCAGCATTTT

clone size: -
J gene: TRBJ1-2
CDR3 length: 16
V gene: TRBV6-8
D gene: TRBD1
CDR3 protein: CASSSEDRGQGYGYTF
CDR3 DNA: TGTGCCAGCAGTTCGGAGGACAGGGGCCAAGGATATGGCTACACCTTC

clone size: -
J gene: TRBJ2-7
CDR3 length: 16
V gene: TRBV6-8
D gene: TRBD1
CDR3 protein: CASSRGGTGAFDEQYF
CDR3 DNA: TGTGCCAGCAGTCGCGGGGGGACAGGGGCGTTCGACGAGCAGTACTTC

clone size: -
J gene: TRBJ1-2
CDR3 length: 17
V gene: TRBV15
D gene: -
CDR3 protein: CATSRDSIQGRLYGYTF
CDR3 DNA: TGTGCCACCAGCAGAGATTCTATACAGGGAAGATTATATGGCTACACCTTC

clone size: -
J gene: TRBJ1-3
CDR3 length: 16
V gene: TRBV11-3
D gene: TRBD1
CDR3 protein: CASRHTDREVGNTIYF
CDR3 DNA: TGTGCCAGCAGACATACGGACAGGGAGGTCGGAAACACCATATATTTT

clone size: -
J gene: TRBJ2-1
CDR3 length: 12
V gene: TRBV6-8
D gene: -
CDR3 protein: CASISVKDEQFF
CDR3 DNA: TGTGCCAGCATCAGCGTGAAGGATGAGCAGTTCTTC

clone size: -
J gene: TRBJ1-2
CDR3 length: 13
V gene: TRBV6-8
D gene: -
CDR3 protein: CASYEGANYGYTF
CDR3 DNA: TGTGCCAGCTATGAGGGGGCTAACTATGGCTACACCTTC

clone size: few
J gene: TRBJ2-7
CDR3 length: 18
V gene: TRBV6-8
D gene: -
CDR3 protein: CASSQNSLAGTTSGEQYF
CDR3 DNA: TGTGCCAGCAGTCAAAACTCACTCGCCGGGACGACCTCGGGCGAGCAGTACTTC

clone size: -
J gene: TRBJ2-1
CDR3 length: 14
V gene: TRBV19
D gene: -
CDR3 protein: CASRTVSSYNEQFF
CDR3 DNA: TGTGCCAGTAGGACAGTTAGCTCCTACAATGAGCAGTTCTTC

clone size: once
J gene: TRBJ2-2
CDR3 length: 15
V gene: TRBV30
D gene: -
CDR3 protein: CAWSAGQLNTGELFF
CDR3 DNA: TGTGCCTGGAGCGCGGGACAGTTGAACACCGGGGAGCTGTTTTTT

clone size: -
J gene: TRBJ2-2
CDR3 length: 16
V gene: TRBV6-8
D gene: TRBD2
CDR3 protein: CVSSILAGPNTGELFF
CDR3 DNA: TGTGTCAGCAGTATACTAGCGGGGCCTAACACCGGGGAGCTGTTTTTT

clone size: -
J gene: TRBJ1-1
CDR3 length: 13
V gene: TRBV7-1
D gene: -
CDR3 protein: CASSSKMNTEAFF
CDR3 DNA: TGTGCCAGCAGCTCAAAGATGAACACTGAAGCTTTCTTT

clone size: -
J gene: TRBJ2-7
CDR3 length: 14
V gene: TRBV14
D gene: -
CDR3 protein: CASSQVGHSYEQYF
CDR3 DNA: TGTGCCAGCAGCCAAGTGGGGCACTCCTACGAGCAGTACTTC

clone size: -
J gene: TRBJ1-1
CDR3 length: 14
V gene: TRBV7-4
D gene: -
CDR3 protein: CASSRSPGNTEAFF
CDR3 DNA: TGTGCCAGCAGTCGGAGTCCAGGGAACACTGAAGCTTTCTTT

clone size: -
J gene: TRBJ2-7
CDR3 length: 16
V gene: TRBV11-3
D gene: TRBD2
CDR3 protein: CASSRSLAGVKGEQYF
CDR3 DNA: TGTGCCAGCAGCAGGTCACTAGCGGGAGTTAAGGGCGAGCAGTACTTC